What follows describes a single TCR beta chain. The DNA is left out, because the CDR3 cannot be placed on it with certainty; the CDR3 is given as TCRdb lists it. This sample stems from a study of blood T cell repertoires in COVID-19. Across the study: Some COVID-19 samples were acute and others convalescent; all came from the United States, Italy and Spain. PBMCs, B-cell-depleted T cells, or T cells provided the cDNA or gDNA that made up the material.

Germline V gene lookup returns CDR1 DFQATT and CDR2 SNEGSKA (reference sequence). The CDR3 spans 14 amino acids, including both terminal residues. Sequencing was performed with immunoSEQ multiplex PCR; in TCRdb, only in-frame clones are kept and a portion is missing. This table has a few hundred thousand clones, 80% to 90% appearing once. Adults between about 18 and 89 years of age took part from 24 US areas. Clinical histories supplied by participants themselves formed the basis of cohort assignment. This TCR derives from a man aged 25 to 40 who had recovered from COVID-19. The rearrangement joins TRBV20-1 to TRBJ1-4. The sample consisted of PBMCs or T cells enriched from blood (not recorded which). The CDR3 sequence is CSASFGAGGEKLFF.